A single TCR beta chain is shown here with its context. Antigen: not known. The data were obtained in a study of blood T cells in healthy people across ages. Study-level findings and limits: The study found more naive CD4+ cells and higher diversity in long-lived than aged donors.

Sample-barcoded 5' priming and a J-beta primer mix drove a second PCR of 7 to 11 cycles. The template-switch adaptor was a 5' adaptor with 12 random nucleotides. It tagged each cDNA molecule. TCRdb processed the 5' RACE reads anew with MiXCR; each CDR3 protein has one entry. The sample shows about 1 million distinct CDR3 sequences, approximately 25% of them seen only once. Each sample gave at least 6.5 million isolated PBMCs. Deletions cut 7 bases from V and 3 bases from J, with 15 bases between. The germline V gene has CDR1 SGDLS and CDR2 YYNGEE. The CDR3 loop spans 14 amino acids. The same specimen was also included in a second study, on T cells of mothers and their children. From that study: Relative to unrelated pairs, biologically related mother-child dyads exhibited marginally greater, non-significant overlap.

The V call is TRBV9, the J call TRBJ2-3; D gene uncertain. The TCR sequence derives from a girl aged 2 to 10 in good health. The material sequenced was blood. The CDR3 reads CASGDGSITDTQYF. The CDR3 coding sequence is TGTGCCAGCGGCGACGGGTCGATAACAGATACGCAGTATTTT.